This TCR beta chain was identified during a study of Graves' ophthalmopathy and Graves' hyperthyroidism. The authors amplified TCR beta CDR3 regions, and they did so from RNA transcripts for repertoire sequencing. First-round RT-PCR employed HTBI primers, with a second-round multiplex PCR after it. TCRdb reprocessed the multiplex PCR reads via MiXCR and lists one record per CDR3 protein. The repertoire consists of over 500,000 distinct CDR3 sequences, with over 20% occurring once and the leading ten covering more than 5.5%. This clonotype was detected many times. The CDR3 is 15 residues long. Germline-derived CDR1 and CDR2 are SGHAT and FQNNGV. Deletions cut 1 base from V and 0 bases from J, with 9 bases between.

J is TRBJ1-1 and V is TRBV11-2, with D maybe TRBD1 (6 bases). Sequenced: peripheral blood. The receptor was derived from a woman between 18 and 30 years old with stable Graves' hyperthyroidism. Some clones in this sample may be carry-over from other donors' samples. The CDR3 region is CASSLGGLVNTEAFF. In nucleotides, the CDR3 is TGTGCCAGCAGCTTAGGGGGGCTGGTGAACACTGAAGCTTTCTTT.